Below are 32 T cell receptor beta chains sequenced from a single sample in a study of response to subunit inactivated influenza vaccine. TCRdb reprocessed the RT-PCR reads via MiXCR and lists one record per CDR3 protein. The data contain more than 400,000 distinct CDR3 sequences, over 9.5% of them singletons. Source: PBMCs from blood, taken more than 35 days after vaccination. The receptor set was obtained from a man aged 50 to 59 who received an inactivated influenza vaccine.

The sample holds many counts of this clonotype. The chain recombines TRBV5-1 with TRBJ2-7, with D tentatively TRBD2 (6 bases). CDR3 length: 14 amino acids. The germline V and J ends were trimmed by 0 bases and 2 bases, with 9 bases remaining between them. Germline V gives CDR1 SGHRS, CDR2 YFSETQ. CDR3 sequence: CASSLEAGTYEQYF. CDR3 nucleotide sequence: TGCGCCAGCAGCTTGGAGGCGGGAACCTACGAGCAGTACTTC.

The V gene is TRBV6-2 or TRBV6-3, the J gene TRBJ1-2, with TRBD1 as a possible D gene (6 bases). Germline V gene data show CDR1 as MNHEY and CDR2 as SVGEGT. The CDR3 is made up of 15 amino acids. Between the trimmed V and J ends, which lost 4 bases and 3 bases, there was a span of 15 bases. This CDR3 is CASSFDNRAYYGYTF. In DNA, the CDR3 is TGTGCCAGCAGTTTCGATAACAGGGCCTACTATGGCTACACCTTC.

The CDR3 region is CASSGGGAPYEQYF. Here the CDR3 DNA reads TGTGCCAGCAGCGGGGGGGGTGCACCCTACGAGCAGTACTTC. The chain employs TRBV7-2 and TRBJ2-7; 7 bases map to TRBD2. The CDR3 extends over 14 amino acids. From germline, CDR1 is SGHTA and CDR2 FQGNSA. V was pared by 5 bases and J by 2 bases, with 6 bases of the junction left unmatched.

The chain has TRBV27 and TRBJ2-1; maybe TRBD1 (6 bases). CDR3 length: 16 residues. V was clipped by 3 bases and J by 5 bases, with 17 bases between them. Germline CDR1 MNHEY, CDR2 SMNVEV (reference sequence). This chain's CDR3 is CASSFGVSEGDNEQFF. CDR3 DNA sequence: TGTGCCAGCAGTTTTGGTGTGTCCGAGGGGGACAATGAGCAGTTCTTC.

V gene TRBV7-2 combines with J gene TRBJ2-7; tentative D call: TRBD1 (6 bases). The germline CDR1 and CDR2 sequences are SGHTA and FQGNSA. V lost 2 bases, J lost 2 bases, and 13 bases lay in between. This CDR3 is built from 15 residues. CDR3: CASSLPNRATYEQYF. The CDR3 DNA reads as TGTGCCAGCAGCTTACCGAACAGGGCCACCTACGAGCAGTACTTC. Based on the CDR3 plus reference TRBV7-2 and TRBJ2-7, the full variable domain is GAGVSQSPSNKVTEKGKDVELRCDPISGHTALYWYRQSLGQGLEFLIYFQGNSAPDKSGLPSDRFSAERTGGSVSTLTIQRTQQEDSAVYLCASSLPNRATYEQYFGPGTRLTVT.

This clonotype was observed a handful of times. CDR3 DNA sequence: TGTGCCAGCAGCGAGAGGACGGCTAACTATGGCTACACCTTC. This encodes CASSERTANYGYTF. The rearrangement links TRBV2 to TRBJ1-2; D ambiguous. Germline V lookup: CDR1 SNHLY, CDR2 FYNNEI. Trimming shortened V by 6 bases and J by 0 bases, and 11 bases separated the two germline ends. The CDR3 sequence is 14 residues long.

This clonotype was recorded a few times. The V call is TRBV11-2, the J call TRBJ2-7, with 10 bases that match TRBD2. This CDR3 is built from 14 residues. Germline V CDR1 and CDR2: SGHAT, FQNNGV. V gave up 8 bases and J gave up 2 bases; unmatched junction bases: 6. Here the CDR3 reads CASGRTSGTYEQYF. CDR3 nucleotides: TGTGCCAGCGGCCGGACTAGCGGCACCTACGAGCAGTACTTC.

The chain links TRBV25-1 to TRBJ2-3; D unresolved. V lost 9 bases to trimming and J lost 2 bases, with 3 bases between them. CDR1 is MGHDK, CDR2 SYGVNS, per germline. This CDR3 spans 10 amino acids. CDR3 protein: CASATDTQYF. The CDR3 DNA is TGTGCCAGTGCCACAGATACGCAGTATTTT.

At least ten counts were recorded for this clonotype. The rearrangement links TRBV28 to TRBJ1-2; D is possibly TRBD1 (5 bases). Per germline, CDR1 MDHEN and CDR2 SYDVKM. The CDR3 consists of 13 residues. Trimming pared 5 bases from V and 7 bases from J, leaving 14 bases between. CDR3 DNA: TGTGCCAGCAGTCAAAACGTGGGGGGTGGCTACACCTTC. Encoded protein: CASSQNVGGGYTF.

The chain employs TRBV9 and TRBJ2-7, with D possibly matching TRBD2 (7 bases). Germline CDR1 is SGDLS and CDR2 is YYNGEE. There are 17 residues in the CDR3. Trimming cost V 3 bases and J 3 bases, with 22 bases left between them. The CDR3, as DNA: TGTGCCAGCAGCGAGGGGGGGAGTTCCGGGGCTTACTACGAGCAGTACTTC. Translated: CASSEGGSSGAYYEQYF.

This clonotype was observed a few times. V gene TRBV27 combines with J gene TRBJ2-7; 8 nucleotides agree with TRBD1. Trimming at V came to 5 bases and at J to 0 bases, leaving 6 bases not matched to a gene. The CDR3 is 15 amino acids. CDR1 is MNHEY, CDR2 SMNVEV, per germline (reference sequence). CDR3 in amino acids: CASSPGTGASYEQYF. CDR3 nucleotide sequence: TGTGCCAGCAGTCCTGGGACAGGAGCCTCCTACGAGCAGTACTTC.

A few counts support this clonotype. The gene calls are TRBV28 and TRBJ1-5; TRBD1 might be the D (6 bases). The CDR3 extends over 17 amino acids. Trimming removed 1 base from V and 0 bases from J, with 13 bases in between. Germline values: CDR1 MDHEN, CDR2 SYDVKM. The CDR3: CASSLLAGASSNQPQHF. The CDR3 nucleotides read TGTGCCAGCAGTTTATTGGCAGGGGCCAGTAGCAATCAGCCCCAGCATTTT.

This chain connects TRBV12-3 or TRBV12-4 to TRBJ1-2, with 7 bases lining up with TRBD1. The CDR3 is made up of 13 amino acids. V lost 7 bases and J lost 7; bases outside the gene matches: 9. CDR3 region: CASKTGDTGGYTF. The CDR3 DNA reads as TGTGCCAGCAAAACAGGGGATACCGGTGGCTACACCTTC.

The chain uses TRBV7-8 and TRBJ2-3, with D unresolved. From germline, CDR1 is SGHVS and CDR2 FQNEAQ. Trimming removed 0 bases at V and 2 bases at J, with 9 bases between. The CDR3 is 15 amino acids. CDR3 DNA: TGTGCCAGCAGCTTAGCCCGCTTCTACACAGATACGCAGTATTTT. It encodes CASSLARFYTDTQYF. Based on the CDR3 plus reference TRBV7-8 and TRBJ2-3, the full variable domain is GAGVSQSPRYKVAKRGQDVALRCDPISGHVSLFWYQQALGQGPEFLTYFQNEAQLDKSGLPSDRFFAERPEGSVSTLKIQRTQQEDSAVYLCASSLARFYTDTQYFGPGTRLTVL.

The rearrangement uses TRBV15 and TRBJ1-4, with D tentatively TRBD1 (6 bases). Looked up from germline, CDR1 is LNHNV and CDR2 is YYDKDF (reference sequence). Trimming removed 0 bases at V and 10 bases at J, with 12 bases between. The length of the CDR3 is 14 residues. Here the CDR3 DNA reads TGTGCCACCAGCAGAGATGATACAGGGAGAAAACTGTTTTTT. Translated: CATSRDDTGRKLFF.

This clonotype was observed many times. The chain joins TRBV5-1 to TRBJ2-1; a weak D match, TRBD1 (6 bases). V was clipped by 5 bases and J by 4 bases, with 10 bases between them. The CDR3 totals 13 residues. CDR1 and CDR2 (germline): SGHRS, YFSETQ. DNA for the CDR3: TGCGCCAGCAGTAGGACAGAATACAATGAGCAGTTCTTC. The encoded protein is CASSRTEYNEQFF.

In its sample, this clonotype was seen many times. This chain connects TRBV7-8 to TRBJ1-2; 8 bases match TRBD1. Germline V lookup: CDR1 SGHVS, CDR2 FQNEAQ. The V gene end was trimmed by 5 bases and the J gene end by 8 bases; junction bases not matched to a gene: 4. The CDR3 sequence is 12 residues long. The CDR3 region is CASSPRTGGYTF. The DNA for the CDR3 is TGTGCCAGCAGCCCTCGGACAGGGGGCTACACCTTC.

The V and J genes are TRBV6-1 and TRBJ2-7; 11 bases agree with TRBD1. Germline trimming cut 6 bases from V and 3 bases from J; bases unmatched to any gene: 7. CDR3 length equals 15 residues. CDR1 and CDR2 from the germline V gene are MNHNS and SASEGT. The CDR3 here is CASRTPGTGGYEQYF. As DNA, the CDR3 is TGTGCCAGCAGAACACCCGGGACAGGGGGCTACGAGCAGTACTTC.

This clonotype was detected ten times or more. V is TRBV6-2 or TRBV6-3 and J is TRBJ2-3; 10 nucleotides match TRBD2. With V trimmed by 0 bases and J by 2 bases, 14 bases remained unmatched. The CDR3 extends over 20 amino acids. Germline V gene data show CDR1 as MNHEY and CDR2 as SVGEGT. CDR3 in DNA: TGTGCCAGCAGTTACTCGATGCTAGCGGGAGATGGGACCGCCACAGATACGCAGTATTTT. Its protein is CASSYSMLAGDGTATDTQYF.

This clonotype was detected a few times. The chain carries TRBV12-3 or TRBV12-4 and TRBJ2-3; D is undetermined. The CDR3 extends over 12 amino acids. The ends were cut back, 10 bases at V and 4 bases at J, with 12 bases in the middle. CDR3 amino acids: CAIWSYADTQYF. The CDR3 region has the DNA TGTGCCATTTGGAGCTACGCAGATACGCAGTATTTT.

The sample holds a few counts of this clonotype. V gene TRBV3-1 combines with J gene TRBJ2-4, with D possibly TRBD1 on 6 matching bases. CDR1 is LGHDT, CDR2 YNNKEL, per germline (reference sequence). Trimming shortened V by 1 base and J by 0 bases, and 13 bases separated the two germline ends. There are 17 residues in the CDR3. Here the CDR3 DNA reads TGTGCCAGCAGCCAAGGAACAGGGTTAATAGCCAAAAACATTCAGTACTTC. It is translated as CASSQGTGLIAKNIQYF. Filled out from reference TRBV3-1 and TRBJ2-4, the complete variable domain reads DTAVSQTPKYLVTQMGNDKSIKCEQNLGHDTMYWYKQDSKKFLKIMFSYNNKELIINETVPNRFSPKSPDKAHLNLHINSLELGDSAVYFCASSQGTGLIAKNIQYFGAGTRLSVL.

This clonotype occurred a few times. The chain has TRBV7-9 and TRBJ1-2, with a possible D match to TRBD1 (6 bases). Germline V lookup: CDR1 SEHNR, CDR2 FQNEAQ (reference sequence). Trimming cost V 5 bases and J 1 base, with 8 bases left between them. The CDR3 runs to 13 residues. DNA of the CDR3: TGTGCCAGCAGCCCAGGGGTTAACTATGGCTACACCTTC. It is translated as CASSPGVNYGYTF.

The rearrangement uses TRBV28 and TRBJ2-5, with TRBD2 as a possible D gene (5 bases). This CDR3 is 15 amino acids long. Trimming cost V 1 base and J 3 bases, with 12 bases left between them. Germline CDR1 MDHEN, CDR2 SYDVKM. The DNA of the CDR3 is TGTGCCAGCAGTTTATATTCGTCCGGGAAAGAGACCCAGTACTTC. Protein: CASSLYSSGKETQYF.

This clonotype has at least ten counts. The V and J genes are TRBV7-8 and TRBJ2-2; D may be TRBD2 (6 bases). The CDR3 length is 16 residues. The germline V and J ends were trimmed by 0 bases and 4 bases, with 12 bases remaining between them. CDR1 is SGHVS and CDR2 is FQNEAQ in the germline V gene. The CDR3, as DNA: TGTGCCAGCAGCTTAGCGGAGCCGGGACTCACCGGGGAGCTGTTTTTT. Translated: CASSLAEPGLTGELFF.

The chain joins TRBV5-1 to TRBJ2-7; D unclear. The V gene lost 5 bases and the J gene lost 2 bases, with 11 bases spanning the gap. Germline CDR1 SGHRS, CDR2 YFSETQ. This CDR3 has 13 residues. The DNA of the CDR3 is TGCGCCAGCAGTGAGCAGGCGACCTACGAGCAGTACTTC. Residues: CASSEQATYEQYF. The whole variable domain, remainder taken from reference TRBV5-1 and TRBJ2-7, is KAGVTQTPRYLIKTRGQQVTLSCSPISGHRSVSWYQQTPGQGLQFLFEYFSETQRNKGNFPGRFSGRQFSNSRSEMNVSTLELGDSALYLCASSEQATYEQYFGPGTRLTVT.

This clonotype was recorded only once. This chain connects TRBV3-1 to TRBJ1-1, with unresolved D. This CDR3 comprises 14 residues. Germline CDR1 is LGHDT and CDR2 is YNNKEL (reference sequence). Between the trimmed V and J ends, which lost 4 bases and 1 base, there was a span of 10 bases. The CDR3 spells CASSPDVSNTEAFF. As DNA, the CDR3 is TGTGCCAGCAGCCCGGACGTGTCGAACACTGAAGCTTTCTTT.

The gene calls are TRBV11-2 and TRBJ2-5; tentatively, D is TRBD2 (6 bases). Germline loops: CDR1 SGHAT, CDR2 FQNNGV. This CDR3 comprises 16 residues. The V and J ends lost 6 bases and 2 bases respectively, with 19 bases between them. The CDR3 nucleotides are TGTGCCAGCAGACTCGGGAGAGGGAAAAGACAAGAGACCCAGTACTTC. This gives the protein CASRLGRGKRQETQYF. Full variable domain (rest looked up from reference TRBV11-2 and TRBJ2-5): EAGVAQSPRYKIIEKRQSVAFWCNPISGHATLYWYQQILGQGPKLLIQFQNNGVVDDSQLPKDRFSAERLKGVDSTLKIQPAKLEDSAVYLCASRLGRGKRQETQYFGPGTRLLVL.

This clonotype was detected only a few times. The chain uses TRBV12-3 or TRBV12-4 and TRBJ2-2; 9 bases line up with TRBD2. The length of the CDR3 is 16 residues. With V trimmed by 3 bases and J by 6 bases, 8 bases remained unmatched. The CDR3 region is CASSFLLRGGSGELFF. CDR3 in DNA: TGTGCCAGCAGTTTCCTTTTGCGGGGGGGCTCCGGGGAGCTGTTTTTT.

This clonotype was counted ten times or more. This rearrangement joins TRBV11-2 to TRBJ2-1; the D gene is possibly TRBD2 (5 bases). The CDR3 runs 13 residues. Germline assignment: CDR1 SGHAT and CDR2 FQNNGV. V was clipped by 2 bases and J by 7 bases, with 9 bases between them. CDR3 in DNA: TGTGCCAGCAGCTTATGGAGAGGGAATGAGCAGTTCTTC. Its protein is CASSLWRGNEQFF.

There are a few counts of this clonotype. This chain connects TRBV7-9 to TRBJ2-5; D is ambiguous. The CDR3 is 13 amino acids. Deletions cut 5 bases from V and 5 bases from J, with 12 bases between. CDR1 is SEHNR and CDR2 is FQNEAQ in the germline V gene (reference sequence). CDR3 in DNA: TGTGCCAGCAGCCCTCTAGGGCATGAGACCCAGTACTTC. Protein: CASSPLGHETQYF. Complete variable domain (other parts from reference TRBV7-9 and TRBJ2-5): DTGVSQNPRHKITKRGQNVTFRCDPISEHNRLYWYRQTLGQGPEFLTYFQNEAQLEKSRLLSDRFSAERPKGSFSTLEIQRTEQGDSAMYLCASSPLGHETQYFGPGTRLLVL.

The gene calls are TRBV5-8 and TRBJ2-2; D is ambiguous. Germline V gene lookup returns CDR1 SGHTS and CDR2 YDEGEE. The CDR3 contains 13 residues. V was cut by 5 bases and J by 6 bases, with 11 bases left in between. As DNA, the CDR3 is TGTGCCAGCAGGACACCATACCCCGGGGAGCTGTTTTTT. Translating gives CASRTPYPGELFF.

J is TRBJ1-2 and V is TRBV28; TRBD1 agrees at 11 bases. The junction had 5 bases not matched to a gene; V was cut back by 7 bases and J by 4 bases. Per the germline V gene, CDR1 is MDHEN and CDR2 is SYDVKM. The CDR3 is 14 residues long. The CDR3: CASTGTGGGYGYTF. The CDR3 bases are TGTGCCAGCACTGGGACAGGGGGAGGCTATGGCTACACCTTC.